This passage covers 10 T cell receptor beta chains from one sample sequenced in a study of glioma-infiltrating T cells. The iRepertoire nested amplicon-rescue multiplex PCR amplified TCR alpha and beta CDR3s from RNA. TCRdb re-called the multiplex PCR reads with MiXCR, one entry per CDR3 protein. Of roughly 120,000 distinct CDR3 sequences listed, less than 30% were seen once; the top ten hold under 45%. Sequencing input: glioma tissue, nonneoplastic brain tissue, or PBMCs (not recorded which). Every receptor here comes from a human donor with low-grade glioma or glioblastoma, undergoing nonglioma brain surgery, or in good health (not recorded which).

This clonotype was recorded at least ten times. With a much larger clone just one base away, this may be a read error. DNA for the CDR3: TGTGCCAGCAGTTTGTACACCGGGGAGCTGTTTTTT. This gives the protein CASSLYTGELFF. The chain uses TRBV6-2 or TRBV6-3 and TRBJ2-2, with unresolved D. V lost 4 bases and J 3 bases, leaving 3 bases between the germline ends. Germline CDR1 reads MNHEY; CDR2 reads SVGEGT. The CDR3 totals 12 residues.

The V and J genes are TRBV7-9 and TRBJ1-1, with a tentative D call TRBD1 (6 bases). The V end lost 5 bases, the J end lost 2 bases, and 12 bases lay between the germline ends. The CDR3 covers 14 residues. Germline V gives CDR1 SEHNR, CDR2 FQNEAQ (reference sequence). The CDR3 nucleotides read TGTGCCAGCAGCCGCGGGGGCCAAAACACTGAAGCTTTCTTT. Translation: CASSRGGQNTEAFF.

This clonotype was recorded at least ten times. The J gene is TRBJ1-1, the V gene TRBV27, with 8 bases aligning to TRBD1. CDR3 length equals 15 residues. Losses at the gene ends were 2 bases for V and 0 bases for J; bases not matched to a gene: 2. Germline V CDR1 and CDR2: MNHEY, SMNVEV (reference sequence). CDR3 in DNA: TGTGCCAGCAGTTTAGACAGGGGTCTGAACACTGAAGCTTTCTTT. This gives the protein CASSLDRGLNTEAFF.

This clonotype was seen many times. The V gene is TRBV7-3, the J gene TRBJ2-6; D is ambiguous. The CDR3 is 13 residues long. Germline V CDR1 and CDR2: SGHTA, FQGTGA. Trimming pared 8 bases from V and 0 bases from J, leaving 5 bases between. CDR3 in DNA: TGTGCCAGCGGTGTCTCTGGGGCCAACGTCCTGACTTTC. Amino acid sequence: CASGVSGANVLTF.

This clonotype was detected ten times or more. The chain employs TRBV11-2 and TRBJ2-3, with 12 positions matching TRBD2. The CDR3 is 16 residues long. V shed 5 bases, J shed 4 bases, and the junction held 7 bases outside the gene matches. Germline values: CDR1 SGHAT, CDR2 FQNNGV. The CDR3 DNA reads as TGTGCCAGCAGCGCGCCACGACTAGCGGGAGCAGATACGCAGTATTTT. This sequence encodes CASSAPRLAGADTQYF.

This clonotype was picked up many times. The chain joins TRBV29-1 to TRBJ2-3, with 8 bases lining up with TRBD2. The CDR3 contains 13 residues. Germline V CDR1 and CDR2: SQVTM, ANQGSEA. After removal of 5 bases from V and 2 bases from J, the junction contained 3 bases not matched to a gene. The CDR3 coding sequence is TGCAGCGTTCAAGCGGGAGACACAGATACGCAGTATTTT. Its protein is CSVQAGDTDTQYF.

The chain links TRBV7-2 to TRBJ2-5; TRBD1 aligns across 8 bases. V gave up 3 bases and J gave up 5 bases; unmatched junction bases: 11. The CDR3 contains 16 residues. From germline, CDR1 is SGHTA and CDR2 FQGNSA. CDR3: CASSFSRGRFAETQYF. CDR3 DNA: TGTGCCAGCAGCTTCTCCAGGGGGCGCTTTGCCGAGACCCAGTACTTC.

Comment on this clonotype: A read error may explain this, as a much larger clone is one base away. The chain employs TRBV4-3 and TRBJ1-4, with unresolved D. This CDR3 has 15 residues. Looked up from germline, CDR1 is LGHNA and CDR2 is YSLEER. The CDR3 DNA is TGCGCCAGCATCCAAGAGGGCGGGTCTAATGAAAAACTGTTTTTT. It translates to CASIQEGGSNEKLFF.

In its sample, this clonotype was seen many times. The rearrangement joins TRBV7-8 to TRBJ1-5; tentative D call: TRBD1 (6 bases). V was shortened by 2 bases and J by 5 bases, with 10 bases between the two germline ends. From germline, CDR1 is SGHVS and CDR2 FQNEAQ. This CDR3 is built from 14 residues. The CDR3 sequence is CASSLRDIYQPQHF. The CDR3 DNA is TGTGCCAGCAGCTTAAGGGACATATATCAGCCCCAGCATTTT.

The chain links TRBV11-2 to TRBJ2-7, with 7 nucleotides matching TRBD1. V lost 2 bases to trimming and J lost 5 bases; unmatched junction nucleotides: 9. This CDR3 comprises 15 residues. Per germline, CDR1 SGHAT and CDR2 FQNNGV. The DNA of the CDR3 is TGTGCCAGCAGCTTATTTCCCCGGGACAGCAACGAGCAGTACTTC. Its protein is CASSLFPRDSNEQYF. Looking up the rest from reference TRBV11-2 and TRBJ2-7 gives the full variable domain: EAGVAQSPRYKIIEKRQSVAFWCNPISGHATLYWYQQILGQGPKLLIQFQNNGVVDDSQLPKDRFSAERLKGVDSTLKIQPAKLEDSAVYLCASSLFPRDSNEQYFGPGTRLTVT.